The 22 T cell receptor beta chains given below trace back to one sample, sequenced in a study of blood T cell repertoires in COVID-19. Profiling relied on immunoSEQ multiplex PCR, and the TCRdb table lists in-frame clones only, not all of them. The sample shows 150,000 or so clones, 75% to 80% of them seen only once. The sequenced material came from peripheral blood. Source of these receptors: a woman in her forties or fifties with active or convalescent COVID-19.

The V call is TRBV7-3, the J call TRBJ1-3, with D perhaps TRBD1 (6 bases). Trimming removed 0 bases from V and 0 bases from J, with 12 bases in between. Germline V gives CDR1 SGHTA, CDR2 FQGTGA. The CDR3 runs to 17 residues. The DNA for the CDR3 is TGTGCCAGCAGCTTAACAAACAGGGCGAGCTCTGGAAACACCATATATTTT. Its protein product is CASSLTNRASSGNTIYF.

The chain links TRBV11-2 to TRBJ1-4; D is unclear. V was pared by 1 base and J by 4 bases, with 10 bases between. The germline V gene encodes CDR1 SGHAT and CDR2 FQNNGV. CDR3 length equals 15 residues. The CDR3 is CASSLASEVNEKLFF. CDR3 nucleotide sequence: TGTGCCAGCAGCTTAGCTTCTGAGGTTAATGAAAAACTGTTTTTT.

This chain connects TRBV6-5 to TRBJ1-5, with 7 nucleotides matching TRBD1. The germline CDR1 and CDR2 sequences are MNHEY and SVGAGI. The junction had 4 bases not matched to a gene; V was cut back by 2 bases and J by 3 bases. The CDR3 length is 15 residues. CDR3 sequence reads: CASSYPDRPNQPQHF. The CDR3 nucleotides read TGTGCCAGCAGTTACCCGGACAGGCCCAATCAGCCCCAGCATTTT.

The chain links TRBV29-1 to TRBJ2-7; 9 bases align to TRBD2. In germline, CDR1 is SQVTM, CDR2 ANQGSEA. This CDR3 is built from 13 residues. V lost 5 bases and J lost 1; bases outside the gene matches: 3. The CDR3 is CSVTTSGSYEQYF. In DNA, the CDR3 is TGCAGCGTTACGACTAGCGGTTCCTACGAGCAGTACTTC.

V is TRBV6-5 and J is TRBJ1-1; D possibly corresponds to TRBD1 (6 bases). Trimming removed 8 bases at V and 1 base at J, with 11 bases between. The germline CDR1 and CDR2 sequences are MNHEY and SVGAGI. This CDR3 spans 13 amino acids. CDR3 coding DNA: TGTGCCAGCTCAGGACAGTGGAACACTGAAGCTTTCTTT. This sequence encodes CASSGQWNTEAFF.

The chain joins TRBV27 to TRBJ1-1; 10 bases map to TRBD1. This CDR3 has 20 residues. The germline CDR1 and CDR2 sequences are MNHEY and SMNVEV (reference sequence). Losses at the gene ends were 5 bases for V and 0 bases for J; bases not matched to a gene: 18. The CDR3: CASSAKRRTGGRELNTEAFF. The CDR3 DNA reads as TGTGCCAGCAGTGCCAAAAGGCGGACAGGGGGTCGGGAACTGAACACTGAAGCTTTCTTT.

This clone was counted only a few times. CDR3 loop: CATRGSTDTQYF. Written as DNA, the CDR3 is TGTGCCACCAGGGGCAGCACAGATACGCAGTATTTT. The chain combines TRBV12-3 or TRBV12-4 with TRBJ2-3, with D maybe TRBD1 (6 bases). The CDR3 contains 12 residues. Trimming removed 10 bases from V and 0 bases from J, with 8 bases in between.

This chain joins TRBV27 and TRBJ1-1; D gene uncertain. V was pared by 5 bases and J by 0 bases, with 16 bases between. The CDR3 has 16 residues. The germline gives CDR1 MNHEY, CDR2 SMNVEV (reference sequence). CDR3 residues: CASSLTPETLNTEAFF. In DNA, the CDR3 is TGTGCCAGCAGTCTTACTCCTGAGACACTGAACACTGAAGCTTTCTTT.

This clone appeared a single time. This rearrangement joins TRBV7-3 to TRBJ2-3; 11 nucleotides agree with TRBD2. This CDR3 has 17 residues. The germline CDR1 and CDR2 sequences are SGHTA and FQGTGA. After removal of 3 bases from V and 5 bases from J, the junction contained 10 bases not matched to a gene. The DNA for the CDR3 is TGTGCCAGCAGCTTGGGAGCCTTAGCGGGAGGGCGAGATACGCAGTATTTT. This gives the protein CASSLGALAGGRDTQYF.

The rearrangement uses TRBV5-4 and TRBJ2-2; 13 nucleotides match TRBD2. CDR1 is SGHNT, CDR2 YYREEE, per germline (reference sequence). With 2 bases clipped from V and 7 bases from J, the junction kept 11 bases outside the gene matches. There are 18 residues in the CDR3. Written as DNA, the CDR3 is TGTGCCAGCAGCTTTCAAGGACTAGCGGGAGCTCTAGGCGGGGAGCTGTTTTTT. It translates to CASSFQGLAGALGGELFF. The variable domain in full, with the rest retrieved from reference TRBV5-4 and TRBJ2-2, is ETGVTQSPTHLIKTRGQQVTLRCSSQSGHNTVSWYQQALGQGPQFIFQYYREEENGRGNFPPRFSGLQFPNYSSELNVNALELDDSALYLCASSFQGLAGALGGELFFGEGSRLTVL.

The rearrangement uses TRBV6-2 or TRBV6-3 and TRBJ2-7; a possible D gene is TRBD2 (7 bases). Trimming shortened V by 3 bases and J by 3 bases, and 18 bases separated the two germline ends. Per germline, CDR1 MNHEY and CDR2 SVGEGT. The CDR3 is made up of 16 amino acids. The CDR3 reads CASSYLGRGAYYEQYF. The CDR3 DNA follows: TGTGCCAGCAGTTATTTGGGCCGGGGGGCTTACTACGAGCAGTACTTC.

The chain uses TRBV30 and TRBJ1-2; the D gene is possibly TRBD1 (6 bases). Between the trimmed V and J ends, which lost 3 bases and 4 bases, there was a span of 12 bases. Germline V lookup: CDR1 GTSNPN, CDR2 SVGIG (reference sequence). The CDR3 is made up of 13 amino acids. The CDR3 spells CAWSPGEFYGYTF. The CDR3 coding sequence is TGTGCCTGGAGCCCAGGGGAGTTCTATGGCTACACCTTC.

The chain couples TRBV7-9 to TRBJ1-1, with D unclear. CDR1 and CDR2 from the germline V gene are SEHNR and FQNEAQ (reference sequence). V was shortened by 2 bases and J by 0 bases, with 7 bases between the two germline ends. This CDR3 has 14 residues. The CDR3 loop reads CASSLMGLNTEAFF. The CDR3 coding sequence is TGTGCCAGCAGCTTAATGGGCTTGAACACTGAAGCTTTCTTT. Looking up the rest from reference TRBV7-9 and TRBJ1-1 gives the full variable domain: DTGVSQNPRHKITKRGQNVTFRCDPISEHNRLYWYRQTLGQGPEFLTYFQNEAQLEKSRLLSDRFSAERPKGSFSTLEIQRTEQGDSAMYLCASSLMGLNTEAFFGQGTRLTVV.

This chain uses TRBV30 with TRBJ2-7; D is ambiguous. Germline CDR1 and CDR2: GTSNPN and SVGIG (reference sequence). This CDR3 has 12 residues. The V end lost 4 bases, the J end lost 5 bases, and 12 bases lay between the germline ends. Here the CDR3 reads CAWIPSYHEQYF. The CDR3 region has the DNA TGTGCCTGGATTCCCTCCTACCACGAGCAGTACTTC.

The V call is TRBV5-6, the J call TRBJ2-2, with TRBD2 identical over 9 bases. Per the germline V gene, CDR1 is SGHDT and CDR2 is YYEEEE. This CDR3 comprises 16 residues. V was pared by 0 bases and J by 5 bases, with 5 bases of the junction left unmatched. The CDR3 DNA sequence: TGTGCCAGCAGCTTGGGGTGGCTAGCGGGGACCGGGGAGCTGTTTTTT. As protein: CASSLGWLAGTGELFF. The full variable domain, its missing parts supplied by reference TRBV5-6 and TRBJ2-2, is DAGVTQSPTHLIKTRGQQVTLRCSPKSGHDTVSWYQQALGQGPQFIFQYYEEEERQRGNFPDRFSGHQFPNYSSELNVNALLLGDSALYLCASSLGWLAGTGELFFGEGSRLTVL.

The chain joins TRBV19 to TRBJ2-1, with 9 bases matching TRBD2. In germline, CDR1 is LNHDA, CDR2 SQIVND (reference sequence). After removal of 5 bases from V and 2 bases from J, the junction contained 10 bases not matched to a gene. CDR3 length: 17 amino acids. The CDR3 here is CASSPKGAGGPYNEQFF. CDR3 nucleotides: TGTGCCAGTAGTCCCAAGGGGGCGGGAGGGCCCTACAATGAGCAGTTCTTC.

The CDR3 is CASSLTRQNYGYTF. Here the CDR3 DNA reads TGTGCCAGCAGTTTGACCCGACAGAACTATGGCTACACCTTC. The rearrangement joins TRBV27 to TRBJ1-2; perhaps TRBD1 as D (5 bases). CDR1 is MNHEY and CDR2 is SMNVEV in the germline V gene (reference sequence). V gave up 3 bases and J gave up 2 bases, with 10 bases separating them. CDR3 length equals 14 residues.

The chain uses TRBV5-6 and TRBJ1-1; D not resolved. V shed 2 bases and J shed 5 bases, with 7 bases lying between them. CDR1 and CDR2 (germline): SGHDT, YYEEEE. CDR3 length: 12 residues. This CDR3 reads CASSLAYTEAFF. The CDR3 DNA reads as TGTGCCAGCAGCTTAGCATATACTGAAGCTTTCTTT.

The chain recombines TRBV5-1 with TRBJ1-6; a weak D match, TRBD1 (5 bases). CDR1 and CDR2 (germline): SGHRS, YFSETQ. V gave up 0 bases and J gave up 7 bases, with 11 bases separating them. This CDR3 is built from 15 residues. The CDR3: CASSLATGNNSPLHF. CDR3 in DNA: TGCGCCAGCAGCTTGGCCACAGGCAACAATTCACCCCTCCACTTT.

The chain combines TRBV2 with TRBJ1-3; TRBD1 might be the D (6 bases). V was pared by 6 bases and J by 0 bases, with 12 bases between. Germline lookup yields CDR1 SNHLY and CDR2 FYNNEI. CDR3 length: 15 residues. The CDR3, as DNA: TGTGCCAGCAGCCCACAGGGAATCTCTGGAAACACCATATATTTT. Protein: CASSPQGISGNTIYF.

This chain links TRBV7-2 with TRBJ1-2, with 8 bases matching TRBD1. Germline values: CDR1 SGHTA, CDR2 FQGNSA. V lost 6 bases to trimming and J lost 5 bases; unmatched junction nucleotides: 8. The CDR3 runs 14 residues. CDR3 in amino acids: CASSLGQGPYGYTF. CDR3 DNA sequence: TGTGCCAGCAGTCTAGGACAGGGACCATATGGCTACACCTTC.

CDR3 region: CASSQSPPGLAQETQYF. The CDR3 nucleotides read TGTGCCAGTAGTCAATCCCCCCCGGGACTAGCGCAGGAGACCCAGTACTTC. The J gene is TRBJ2-5, the V gene TRBV19; 10 bases agree with TRBD2. V was clipped by 5 bases and J by 5 bases; unmatched bases: 14. This CDR3 is built from 17 residues. CDR1 is LNHDA and CDR2 is SQIVND in the germline V gene (reference sequence).